This entry lists 4 T cell receptor beta chains sequenced from one sample in a study of T-cell memory formation after mild COVID-19. TCRdb re-called the 5' RACE reads with MiXCR, one entry per CDR3 protein. This table has 200,000 to 300,000 distinct CDR3 sequences, roughly a sixth appearing once. Sequenced sample: PBMCs or a T cell subset sorted from them (not recorded which). These TCRs come from a man aged 18 to 30 who had mild COVID-19 (a few samples of this study predate the infection). Cell type and time point are not known.

This clonotype was recorded a few times. V and J are TRBV4-2 and TRBJ1-1, with D unclear. Per germline, CDR1 LGHNA and CDR2 YNFKEQ. This CDR3 comprises 13 residues. V was shortened by 4 bases and J by 3 bases, with 9 bases between the two germline ends. CDR3 DNA sequence: TGTGCCAGCAGCCTTGAGGAGGACACTGAAGCTTTCTTT. Translating it yields CASSLEEDTEAFF.

This clonotype was counted only a few times. This chain uses TRBV7-2 with TRBJ2-2; no reliable D call. Looked up from germline, CDR1 is SGHTA and CDR2 is FQGNSA. The V end lost 5 bases, the J end lost 1 base, and 14 bases lay between the germline ends. The CDR3 spans 16 residues. CDR3: CASSPNLHQNTGELFF. In DNA form, the CDR3 reads TGTGCCAGCAGCCCAAACCTACACCAGAACACCGGGGAGCTGTTTTTT. Together with reference TRBV7-2 and TRBJ2-2, the CDR3 gives the full variable domain: GAGVSQSPSNKVTEKGKDVELRCDPISGHTALYWYRQSLGQGLEFLIYFQGNSAPDKSGLPSDRFSAERTGGSVSTLTIQRTQQEDSAVYLCASSPNLHQNTGELFFGEGSRLTVL.

V and J are TRBV4-2 and TRBJ2-7; D gene uncertain. V lost 0 bases to trimming and J lost 5 bases, with 20 bases between them. Germline-derived CDR1 and CDR2 are LGHNA and YNFKEQ. This CDR3 contains 17 residues. The CDR3 sequence is CASSQDGLGVDCDEQYV. In DNA form, the CDR3 reads TGTGCCAGCAGCCAAGACGGGTTAGGTGTCGATTGCGACGAGCAGTACGTC.

This clonotype was seen repeatedly, ten times or more. The V gene is TRBV5-1, the J gene TRBJ1-1; D remains ambiguous. The CDR3 is 19 amino acids. In germline, CDR1 is SGHRS, CDR2 YFSETQ. V lost 0 bases, J lost 5 bases, and 26 bases lay in between. CDR3 region: CASSLGYVLGLNNGTEAFF. The CDR3 DNA sequence: TGCGCCAGCAGCTTGGGGTATGTTCTCGGCCTGAACAATGGGACTGAAGCTTTCTTT.